This TCR beta chain was sequenced during a study of blood T cell repertoires in COVID-19. The overall study: The United States, Italy and Spain supplied acute and convalescent COVID-19 samples.

The table lists this clone with a few counts. The germline V gene has CDR1 MNHEY and CDR2 SVGEGT. The length of the CDR3 is 16 residues. Trimming removed 4 bases from V and 0 bases from J, with 13 bases in between. The repertoire was sequenced with immunoSEQ multiplex PCR; TCRdb's copy has only in-frame clones and lacks some. Of fewer than 150,000 clones in the sample, approximately 85% were seen once. Sequenced input: peripheral blood. The chain combines TRBV6-2 or TRBV6-3 with TRBJ1-5; D gene ambiguous. This clonotype was sampled from a human donor in a cohort sampled during active COVID-19. CDR3 loop: CASSFSVADSNQPQHF. CDR3 coding DNA: TGTGCCAGCAGTTTCTCAGTGGCGGATAGCAATCAGCCCCAGCATTTT.